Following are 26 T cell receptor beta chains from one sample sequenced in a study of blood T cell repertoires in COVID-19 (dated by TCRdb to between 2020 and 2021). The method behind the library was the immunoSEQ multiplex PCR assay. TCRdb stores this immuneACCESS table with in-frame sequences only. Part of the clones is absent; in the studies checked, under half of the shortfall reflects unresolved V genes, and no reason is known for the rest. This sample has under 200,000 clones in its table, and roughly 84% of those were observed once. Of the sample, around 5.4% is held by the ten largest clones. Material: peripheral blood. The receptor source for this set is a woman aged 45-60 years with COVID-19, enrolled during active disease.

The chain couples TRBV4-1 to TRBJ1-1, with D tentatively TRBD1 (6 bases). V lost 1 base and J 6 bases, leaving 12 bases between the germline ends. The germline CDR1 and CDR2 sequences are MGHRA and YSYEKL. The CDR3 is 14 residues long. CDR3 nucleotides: TGCGCCAGCAGCCAAGTGTTTAGGACAGCTGAAGCTTTCTTT. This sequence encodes CASSQVFRTAEAFF.

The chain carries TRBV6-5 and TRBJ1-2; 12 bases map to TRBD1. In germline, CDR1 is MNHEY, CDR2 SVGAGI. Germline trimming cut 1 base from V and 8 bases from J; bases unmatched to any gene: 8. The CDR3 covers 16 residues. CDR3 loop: CASSYFEGQGALGYTF. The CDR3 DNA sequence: TGTGCCAGCAGTTACTTTGAGGGACAGGGGGCACTGGGCTACACCTTC.

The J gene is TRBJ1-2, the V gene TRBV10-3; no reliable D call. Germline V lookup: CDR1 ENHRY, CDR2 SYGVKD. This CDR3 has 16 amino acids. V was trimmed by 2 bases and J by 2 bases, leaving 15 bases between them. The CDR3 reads CAISEQVRHLNYGYTF. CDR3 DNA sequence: TGTGCCATCAGTGAGCAGGTTAGACACCTCAACTATGGCTACACCTTC.

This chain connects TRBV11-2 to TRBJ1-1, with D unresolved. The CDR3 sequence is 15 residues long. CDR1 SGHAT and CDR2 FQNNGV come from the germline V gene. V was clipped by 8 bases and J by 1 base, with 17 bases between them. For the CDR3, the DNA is TGTGCCAGCGGATACGGTGACGACTCGAACACTGAAGCTTTCTTT. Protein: CASGYGDDSNTEAFF.

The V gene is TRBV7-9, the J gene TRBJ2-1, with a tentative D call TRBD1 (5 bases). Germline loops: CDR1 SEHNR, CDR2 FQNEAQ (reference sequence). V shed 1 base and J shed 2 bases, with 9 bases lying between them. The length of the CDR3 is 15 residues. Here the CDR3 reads CASSLGQGTYNEQFF. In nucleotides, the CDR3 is TGTGCCAGCAGCTTAGGGCAGGGAACCTACAATGAGCAGTTCTTC.

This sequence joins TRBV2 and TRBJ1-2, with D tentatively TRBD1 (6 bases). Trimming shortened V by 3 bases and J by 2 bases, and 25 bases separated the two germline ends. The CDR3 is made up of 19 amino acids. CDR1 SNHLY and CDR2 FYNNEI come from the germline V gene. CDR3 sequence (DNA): TGTGCCAGCAGTGACGGCAGTGGGACAAGTTCAGGGGTAAACTATGGCTACACCTTC. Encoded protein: CASSDGSGTSSGVNYGYTF.

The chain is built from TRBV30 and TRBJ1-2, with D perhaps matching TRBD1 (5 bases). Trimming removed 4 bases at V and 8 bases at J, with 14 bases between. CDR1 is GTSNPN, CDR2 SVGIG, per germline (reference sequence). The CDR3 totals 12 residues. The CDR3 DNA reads TGTGCCTGGATCCCAGGGATGGGCGGCTACACCTTC. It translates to CAWIPGMGGYTF.

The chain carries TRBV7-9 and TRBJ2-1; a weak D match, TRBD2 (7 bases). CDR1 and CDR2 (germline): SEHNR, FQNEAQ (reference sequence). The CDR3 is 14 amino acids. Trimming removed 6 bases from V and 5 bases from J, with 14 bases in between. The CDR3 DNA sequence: TGTGCCAGCAGTCCCGGGGGGCTGAACAATGAGCAGTTCTTC. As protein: CASSPGGLNNEQFF.

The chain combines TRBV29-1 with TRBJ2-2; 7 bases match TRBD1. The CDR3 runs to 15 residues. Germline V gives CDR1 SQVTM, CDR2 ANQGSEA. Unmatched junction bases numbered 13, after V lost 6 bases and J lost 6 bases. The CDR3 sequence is CSVRTGTETSGELFF. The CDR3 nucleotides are TGCAGCGTCAGAACCGGGACAGAGACATCCGGGGAGCTGTTTTTT.

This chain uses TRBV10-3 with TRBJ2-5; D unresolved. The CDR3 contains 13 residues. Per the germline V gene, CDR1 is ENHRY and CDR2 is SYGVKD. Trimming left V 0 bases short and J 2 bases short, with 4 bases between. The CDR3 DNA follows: TGTGCCATCAGTGAGTCCGCGCAAGAGACCCAGTACTTC. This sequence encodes CAISESAQETQYF.

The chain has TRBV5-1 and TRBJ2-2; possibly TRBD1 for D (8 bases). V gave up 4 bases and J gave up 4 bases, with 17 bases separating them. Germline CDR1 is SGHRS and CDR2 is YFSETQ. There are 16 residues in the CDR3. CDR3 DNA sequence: TGCGCCAGCAGCCCACTGGACAGGGAGGGCACCGGGGAGCTGTTTTTT. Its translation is CASSPLDREGTGELFF.

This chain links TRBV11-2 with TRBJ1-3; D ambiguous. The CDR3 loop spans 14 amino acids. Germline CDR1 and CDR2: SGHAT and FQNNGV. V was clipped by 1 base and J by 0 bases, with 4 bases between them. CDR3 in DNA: TGTGCCAGCAGCTTAGGGAGCTCTGGAAACACCATATATTTT. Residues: CASSLGSSGNTIYF. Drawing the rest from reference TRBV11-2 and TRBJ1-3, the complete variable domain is EAGVAQSPRYKIIEKRQSVAFWCNPISGHATLYWYQQILGQGPKLLIQFQNNGVVDDSQLPKDRFSAERLKGVDSTLKIQPAKLEDSAVYLCASSLGSSGNTIYFGEGSWLTVV.

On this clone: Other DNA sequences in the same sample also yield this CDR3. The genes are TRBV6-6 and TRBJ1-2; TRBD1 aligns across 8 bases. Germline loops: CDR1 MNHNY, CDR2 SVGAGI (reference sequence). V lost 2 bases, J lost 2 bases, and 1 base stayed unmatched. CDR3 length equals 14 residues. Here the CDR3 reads CASSYGTGNYGYTF. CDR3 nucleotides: TGTGCCAGCAGTTACGGGACAGGAAACTATGGCTACACCTTC.

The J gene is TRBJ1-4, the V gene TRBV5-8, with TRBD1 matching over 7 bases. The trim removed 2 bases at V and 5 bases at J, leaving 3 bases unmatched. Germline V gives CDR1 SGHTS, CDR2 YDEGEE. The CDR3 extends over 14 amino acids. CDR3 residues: CASSFDRANEKLFF. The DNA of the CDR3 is TGTGCCAGCAGCTTCGACAGGGCCAATGAAAAACTGTTTTTT. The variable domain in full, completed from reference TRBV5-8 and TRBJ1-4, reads EAGVTQSPTHLIKTRGQQATLRCSPISGHTSVYWYQQALGLGLQFLLWYDEGEERNRGNFPPRFSGRQFPNYSSELNVNALELEDSALYLCASSFDRANEKLFFGSGTQLSVL.

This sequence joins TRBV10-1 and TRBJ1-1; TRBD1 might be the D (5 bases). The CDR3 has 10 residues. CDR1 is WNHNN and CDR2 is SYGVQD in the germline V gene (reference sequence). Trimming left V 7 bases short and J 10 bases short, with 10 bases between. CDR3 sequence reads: CASMTRGAFF. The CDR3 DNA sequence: TGCGCCAGCATGACAAGGGGAGCTTTCTTT.

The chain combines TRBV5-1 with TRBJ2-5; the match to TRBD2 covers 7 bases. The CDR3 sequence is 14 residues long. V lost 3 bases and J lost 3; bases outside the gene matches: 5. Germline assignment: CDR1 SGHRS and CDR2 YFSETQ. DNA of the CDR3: TGCGCCAGCAGCTCAATGGGGGGGAAAGAGACCCAGTACTTC. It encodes CASSSMGGKETQYF.

The CDR3 DNA sequence: TGTGCCAGCAGCACGACAGGGGCGCTTGGCTACACCTTC. This sequence encodes CASSTTGALGYTF. The rearrangement joins TRBV6-5 to TRBJ1-2; TRBD1 matches 8 bases. Looked up from germline, CDR1 is MNHEY and CDR2 is SVGAGI. The CDR3 runs 13 residues. V shed 6 bases and J 7 bases; nucleotides not matched to a gene: 7.

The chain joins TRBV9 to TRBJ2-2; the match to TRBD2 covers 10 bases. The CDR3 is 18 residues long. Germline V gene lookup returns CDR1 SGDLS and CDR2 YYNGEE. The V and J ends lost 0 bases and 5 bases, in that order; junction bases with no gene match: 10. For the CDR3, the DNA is TGTGCCAGCAGCGTAGGTCCCGCCGGGACTAGCGCAACCGGGGAGCTGTTTTTT. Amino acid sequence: CASSVGPAGTSATGELFF.

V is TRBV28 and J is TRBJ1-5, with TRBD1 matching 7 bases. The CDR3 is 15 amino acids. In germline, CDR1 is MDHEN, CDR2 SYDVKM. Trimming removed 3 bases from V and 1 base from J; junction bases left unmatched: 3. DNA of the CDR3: TGTGCCAGCAGTTTTAACAGGGGCAGCAATCAGCCCCAGCATTTT. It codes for CASSFNRGSNQPQHF.

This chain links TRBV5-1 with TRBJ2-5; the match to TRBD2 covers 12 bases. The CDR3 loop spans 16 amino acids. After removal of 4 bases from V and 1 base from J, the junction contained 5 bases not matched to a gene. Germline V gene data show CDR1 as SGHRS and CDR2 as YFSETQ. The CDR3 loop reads CASSELAGGIQETQYF. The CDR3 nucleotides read TGCGCCAGCAGCGAACTAGCGGGGGGAATCCAAGAGACCCAGTACTTC.

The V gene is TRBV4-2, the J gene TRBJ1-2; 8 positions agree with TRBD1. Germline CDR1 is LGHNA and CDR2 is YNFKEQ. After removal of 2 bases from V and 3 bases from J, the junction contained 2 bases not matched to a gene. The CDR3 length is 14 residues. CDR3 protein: CASSQPGGDYGYTF. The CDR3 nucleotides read TGTGCCAGCAGCCAACCAGGGGGCGACTATGGCTACACCTTC.

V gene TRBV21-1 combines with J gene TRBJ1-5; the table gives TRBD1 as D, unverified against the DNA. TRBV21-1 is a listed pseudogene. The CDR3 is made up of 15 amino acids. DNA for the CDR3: TGTGCCAGAGATATGACAGCCCGGAGCAATCAGCCCCAGCATTTT. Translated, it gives CARDMTARSNQPQHF.

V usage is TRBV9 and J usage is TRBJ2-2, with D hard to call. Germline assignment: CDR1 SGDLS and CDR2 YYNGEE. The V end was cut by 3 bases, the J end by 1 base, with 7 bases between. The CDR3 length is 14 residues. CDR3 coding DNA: TGTGCCAGCAGCGCGACTCGGAACACCGGGGAGCTGTTTTTT. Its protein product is CASSATRNTGELFF.

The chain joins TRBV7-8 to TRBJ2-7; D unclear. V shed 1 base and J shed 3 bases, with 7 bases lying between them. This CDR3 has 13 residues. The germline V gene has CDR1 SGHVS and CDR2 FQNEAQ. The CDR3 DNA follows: TGTGCCAGCAGCTTAGTATCCAGCTACGAGCAGTACTTC. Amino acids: CASSLVSSYEQYF.

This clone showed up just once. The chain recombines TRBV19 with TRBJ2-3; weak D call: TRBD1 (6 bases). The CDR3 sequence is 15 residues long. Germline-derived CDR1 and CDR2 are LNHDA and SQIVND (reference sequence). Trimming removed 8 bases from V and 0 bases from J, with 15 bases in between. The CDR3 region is CASRMTGPSTDTQYF. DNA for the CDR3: TGTGCCAGTCGGATGACAGGCCCCAGCACAGATACGCAGTATTTT.

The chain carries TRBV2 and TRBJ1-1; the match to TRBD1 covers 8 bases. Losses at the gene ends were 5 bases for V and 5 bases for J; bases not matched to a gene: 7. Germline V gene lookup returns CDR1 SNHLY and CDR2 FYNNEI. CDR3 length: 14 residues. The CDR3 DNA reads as TGTGCCAGCAGTCCTACAGGGGGACGGACTGAAGCTTTCTTT. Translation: CASSPTGGRTEAFF.